The source of this TCR beta chain is a study of blood T cell repertoires in COVID-19. Background on the study: Acute and convalescent COVID-19 specimens originated in the United States, Italy and Spain. PBMCs, B-cell-depleted T cells, or T cells provided the cDNA or gDNA that made up the material.

Assay used: immunoSEQ multiplex PCR; TCRdb lists only in-frame clones, some missing. The data show about 480,000 clones, roughly 90% seen once. The CDR3 contains 12 residues. V was pared by 3 bases and J by 10 bases, with 10 bases between. From germline, CDR1 is LNHDA and CDR2 SQIVND (reference sequence). Those enrolled, adults aged roughly 18 to 90 years, came from roughly 22 US areas. The TCR was taken from a woman in her thirties or forties who had recovered from COVID-19. The chain has TRBV19 and TRBJ2-1, with D maybe TRBD1 (5 bases). The sequenced sample consisted of PBMCs or T cells enriched from blood (not recorded which). This CDR3 is CASSIGAREQFF. The CDR3 DNA is TGTGCCAGTAGTATTGGGGCTCGAGAGCAGTTCTTC.